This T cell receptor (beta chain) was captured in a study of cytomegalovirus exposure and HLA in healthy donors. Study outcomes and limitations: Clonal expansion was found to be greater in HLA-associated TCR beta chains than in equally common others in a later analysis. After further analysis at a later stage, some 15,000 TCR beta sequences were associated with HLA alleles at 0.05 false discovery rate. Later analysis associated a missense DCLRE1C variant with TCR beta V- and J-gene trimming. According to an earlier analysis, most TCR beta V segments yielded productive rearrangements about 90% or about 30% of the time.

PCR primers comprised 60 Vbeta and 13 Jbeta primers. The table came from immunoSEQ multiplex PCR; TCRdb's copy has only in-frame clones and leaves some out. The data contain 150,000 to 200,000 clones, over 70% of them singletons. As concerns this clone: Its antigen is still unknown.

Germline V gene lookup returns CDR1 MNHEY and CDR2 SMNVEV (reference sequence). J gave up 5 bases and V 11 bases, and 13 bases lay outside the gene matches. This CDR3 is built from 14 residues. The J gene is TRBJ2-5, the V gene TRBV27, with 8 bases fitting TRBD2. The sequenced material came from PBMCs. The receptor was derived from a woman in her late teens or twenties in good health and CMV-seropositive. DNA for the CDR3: TGTGCCTCGTCCCTCGGGGGGGATGGCGAGACCCAGTACTTC. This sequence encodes CASSLGGDGETQYF.